Detailed here is one T cell receptor beta chain. These data originate in a study of shared T cell receptors in the human thymus. Method: immunoSEQ multiplex PCR; TCRdb's copy keeps in-frame clones and lacks some. This sample has roughly 660,000 clones, with around 87% found just once. These data were also reused for a study on human thymus T cells.

Sequencing was done on a sample of thymocytes. The TCR was taken from a boy in the first two years of life with a congenital heart defect.

For the CDR3, the DNA is TGTGCCAGCAGTCCGAGAGTTACCTACGAGCAGTACTTC. Amino acid sequence: CASSPRVTYEQYF. The chain employs TRBV28 and TRBJ2-7; D not resolved. This CDR3 has 13 residues. V lost 5 bases and J lost 2, with 10 bases in between. The germline V gene has CDR1 MDHEN and CDR2 SYDVKM. Filled out from reference TRBV28 and TRBJ2-7, the complete variable domain reads DVKVTQSSRYLVKRTGEKVFLECVQDMDHENMFWYRQDPGLGLRLIYFSYDVKMKEKGDIPEGYSVSREKKERFSLILESASTNQTSMYLCASSPRVTYEQYFGPGTRLTVT.